Detailed here is one T cell receptor beta chain. Original methodology: Reference gene primer amplification gave nucleated cell count estimates. Sequencing was performed with immunoSEQ multiplex PCR; in TCRdb, only in-frame clones are kept and a portion is missing. That table gives V, J and clone size, and the DNA gave D and trimming. Of about 310,000 clones in the sample, approximately 90% are singletons; the top ten hold over 9%. The entry originates in a study of blood T cell repertoires in COVID-19. Study details: T cells, B-cell-depleted T cells, or PBMCs provided the cDNA or gDNA that served as material.

V lost 3 bases and J lost 0, with 9 bases in between. This CDR3 comprises 14 residues. Germline assignment: CDR1 LNHDA and CDR2 SQIVND (reference sequence). The participants were between roughly 18 and 100 years old and came from about two dozen US areas. The study counted Cohort 3 donors as recovered given two negative PCRs, clearance, or symptom resolution. V and J are TRBV19 and TRBJ2-7; a weak D match, TRBD2 (5 bases). This TCR was sampled from a woman in her 40s who had recovered from COVID-19. Sequences were obtained from PBMCs or T cells enriched from blood (not recorded which). DNA of the CDR3: TGTGCCAGTAGTATGCTGGGGAGCTCCTACGAGCAGTACTTC. This encodes CASSMLGSSYEQYF.